A selection of T cell receptor beta chains follows, all from one sample in a study of blood T cells in healthy people across ages. From the 5' RACE reads, TCRdb called clonotypes with MiXCR, one entry per CDR3 protein. In the table there are nearly 1 million distinct CDR3 sequences, 51% of which are singletons. The sample comprised blood. These receptors came from a woman in her sixties or seventies in good health. CDR3s include the opening cysteine and the closing phenylalanine or tryptophan. D genes are given only for firm matches. Size tells how often a clone was seen (once, few, many) or the class of an expanded clone, and some rows leave it out.

D gene,V gene,J gene,clone size,CDR3 DNA,CDR3 protein
-,TRBV29-1,TRBJ2-7,many,TGCAGCGTTGAACTACGCTCCTACGAGCAGTACTTC,CSVELRSYEQYF
-,TRBV6-5,TRBJ2-1,-,TGTGCCAGCTTTACCCGGACAAACAATGAGCAGTTCTTC,CASFTRTNNEQFF
-,TRBV28,TRBJ1-2,-,TGTGCCAGCAGTTTAGGAATCGACCGGAGGGCGTATGGCTACACCTTC,CASSLGIDRRAYGYTF
TRBD2,TRBV20-1,TRBJ2-1,-,TGCAGTGCCCCCTTAGCGGGAAGAGGCAATGAGCAGTTCTTC,CSAPLAGRGNEQFF
-,TRBV6-5,TRBJ2-3,few,TGTGCCAGCAGTTACCGGGAAGCCACAGATACGCAGTATTTT,CASSYREATDTQYF
-,TRBV20-1,TRBJ2-2,-,TGCAGTGCTAGAGGAGGAATCGGGGAGCTGTTTTTT,CSARGGIGELFF
TRBD2,TRBV29-1,TRBJ2-1,few,TGCAGCTTGGGGGAGGGTAGACGTCGCGAGCAGTTCTTC,CSLGEGRRREQFF
TRBD1,TRBV13,TRBJ2-6,-,TGTGCCAGCAGCTCTAGATGGACAGGTCCTAGCTCTGGGGCCAACGTCCTGACTTTC,CASSSRWTGPSSGANVLTF
-,TRBV12-3/TRBV12-4,TRBJ1-1,-,TGTGCCAGCACGAAGGACAGTACGAACACTGAAGCTTTCTTT,CASTKDSTNTEAFF
-,TRBV28,TRBJ2-7,many,TGTGCCAGCAGTTTCTCGTACTACGAGCAGTACTTC,CASSFSYYEQYF
-,TRBV7-3,TRBJ2-3,-,TGTGCCAGCAGCTTATCCCTATTAGATACGCAGTATTTT,CASSLSLLDTQYF
TRBD1,TRBV7-9,TRBJ1-1,-,TGTGCCAGCAGCCCCCCCTTTAAGGGGGCGCGTCTCACTGAAGCTTTCTTT,CASSPPFKGARLTEAFF
-,TRBV11-2,TRBJ2-5,-,TGTGCCAGCAGCTTAGGTGTGGCGGTATATCAAGAGACCCAGTACTTC,CASSLGVAVYQETQYF
-,TRBV28,TRBJ2-7,-,TGTGCCAGCAGCAGACTAGAAAGTTACGAGCAGTACTTC,CASSRLESYEQYF
-,TRBV7-2,TRBJ1-1,-,TGTGCCAGCAGCCAAGCATGGAACACTGAAGCTTTCTTT,CASSQAWNTEAFF
TRBD1,TRBV3-1,TRBJ2-3,few,TGTGCCAGCAGCCATGGGACAGGGATGGATACGCAGTATTTT,CASSHGTGMDTQYF
-,TRBV7-9,TRBJ2-5,-,TGTGCCAGCAGCTTAGAAGGGGCCCAGGCCCAGTACTTC,CASSLEGAQAQYF
-,TRBV7-9,TRBJ2-1,-,TGTGCCAGCAGCGGGGGCTTGGGTTCCAATGAGCAGTTCTTC,CASSGGLGSNEQFF
TRBD2,TRBV7-2,TRBJ2-1,few,TGTGCCAGCAGCACCGGACTAGTCAGCTACAATGAGCAGTTCTTC,CASSTGLVSYNEQFF
-,TRBV7-9,TRBJ2-2,-,TGTGCCAGCAGCTCCGCCTCGACAGGTCCCGGGGAGCTGTTTTTT,CASSSASTGPGELFF
-,TRBV15,TRBJ2-7,few,TGTGCCACCAGCAGAGTTGCCCAATTCTCCTACGAGCAGTACTTC,CATSRVAQFSYEQYF
TRBD1,TRBV12-3/TRBV12-4,TRBJ2-7,-,TGTGCCAGCACCTCCCGACAGGGGATAACCTACGAGCAGTACTTC,CASTSRQGITYEQYF
-,TRBV20-1,TRBJ2-3,-,TGCAGTGCTAGTCTGACTTATGCGAGCACAGATACGCAGTATTTT,CSASLTYASTDTQYF
-,TRBV27,TRBJ2-5,-,TGTGCCAGCAGTTTAGGGCCGCCCGGCGTCCTTCAAGAGACCCAGTACTTC,CASSLGPPGVLQETQYF
-,TRBV20-1,TRBJ1-5,-,TGCAGTGCTATAGAGTGGGCCCAACCGGGGCGGCCCCAGCATTTT,CSAIEWAQPGRPQHF
TRBD2,TRBV5-5,TRBJ2-1,-,TGTGCCAGCAGCTCCCGAATGGTTACTAGCGGGAGGAGCAATGAGCAGTTCTTC,CASSSRMVTSGRSNEQFF
TRBD1,TRBV5-1,TRBJ2-1,-,TGCGCCAGCAGCCAACGAAGGGACAGAGGAATCGATGAGCAGTTCTTC,CASSQRRDRGIDEQFF
-,TRBV4-2,TRBJ1-4,-,TGTGCCAGCAGCCAAGGGGGACTGGCTAATGAAAAACTGTTTTTT,CASSQGGLANEKLFF